This paragraph reports one TCR beta chain. Produced via immunoSEQ multiplex PCR; TCRdb's table is partial and in-frame only. The data show 250,000 to 350,000 clones, over 75% seen once. Clinical history reported by participants formed the basis on which cohorts were assigned. Symptom resolution, clearance, or two negative PCRs marked donors in Cohort 3 as recovered. Looked up from germline, CDR1 is MNHEY and CDR2 is SMNVEV (reference sequence). This CDR3 spans 17 amino acids. The J segment lost 3 bases and the V segment lost 1 base, leaving 7 bases of the junction unmatched. The sample is drawn from a study of blood T cell repertoires in COVID-19. Study context: Researchers got acute and convalescent COVID-19 samples from the United States, Italy and Spain. The analysed material was cDNA or gDNA that came from T cells, B-cell-depleted T cells, or PBMCs.

The material sequenced was PBMCs or T cells enriched from blood (not recorded which). The chain carries TRBV27 and TRBJ2-2; 8 bases fit TRBD1. The source of this sequence is a woman aged 18-30 years who had recovered from COVID-19. CDR3 nucleotides: TGTGCCAGCAGTTTATTATGGACAGGGATTGACACCGGGGAGCTGTTTTTT. Translated, it gives CASSLLWTGIDTGELFF.